Below, 11 T cell receptor beta chains from the same sample are listed, as sequenced in a study of CD8+ T cells in alopecia areata. RNA extraction and reverse transcription yielded cDNA as sequencing template. Some clones are missing from TCRdb's copy, which holds only in-frame ones; the method was immunoSEQ multiplex PCR. This table holds 150,000 or so clones, 85% to 90% found once. The sequenced sample was CD8+ T cells sorted from blood, obtained at week 0. These receptors originate from a human donor with alopecia areata.

This chain uses TRBV2 with TRBJ2-7, with D perhaps matching TRBD1 (5 bases). V was pared by 5 bases and J by 0 bases, with 11 bases between. The CDR3 is 14 amino acids. Germline V gene lookup returns CDR1 SNHLY and CDR2 FYNNEI. DNA of the CDR3: TGTGCCAGCAGTAAGGACACCGGCTCCTACGAGCAGTACTTC. It codes for CASSKDTGSYEQYF.

About this clone: The sample holds other DNA sequences that translate to the same CDR3. V gene TRBV4-1 combines with J gene TRBJ2-7, with 8 positions matching TRBD1. Germline assignment: CDR1 MGHRA and CDR2 YSYEKL. This CDR3 is built from 15 residues. V trimming: 0 bases; J trimming: 4 bases; junction bases outside the gene matches: 5. CDR3: CASSQESRGRYEQYF. The CDR3 region has the DNA TGCGCCAGCAGCCAAGAATCCAGGGGGCGTTACGAGCAGTACTTC.

The chain joins TRBV7-9 to TRBJ1-1; D gene ambiguous. Looked up from germline, CDR1 is SEHNR and CDR2 is FQNEAQ (reference sequence). CDR3 length equals 14 residues. Trimming shortened V by 4 bases and J by 5 bases, and 14 bases separated the two germline ends. CDR3 DNA: TGTGCCAGCAGCTCCCCCGTGGGTCAGACTGAAGCTTTCTTT. This encodes CASSSPVGQTEAFF.

This chain connects TRBV27 to TRBJ2-5; the match to TRBD2 covers 7 bases. The CDR3 length is 15 residues. The V gene end was trimmed by 6 bases and the J gene end by 0 bases; junction bases not matched to a gene: 7. The V gene's germline CDR1 is MNHEY and CDR2 SMNVEV (reference sequence). The CDR3 coding sequence is TGTGCCAGCAGCGAGGGAGGGCGGGACCAAGAGACCCAGTACTTC. It specifies CASSEGGRDQETQYF.

The chain uses TRBV29-1 and TRBJ2-3; 11 nucleotides match TRBD2. V was clipped by 2 bases and J by 5 bases; unmatched bases: 12. Germline assignment: CDR1 SQVTM and CDR2 ANQGSEA. The CDR3 spans 17 residues. CDR3 DNA sequence: TGCAGCGTTGAAATTTGGACTAGCGGGCATGTAAAAGATACGCAGTATTTT. Protein product: CSVEIWTSGHVKDTQYF.

This clone occurred once. This sequence joins TRBV6-5 and TRBJ2-3, with D hard to call. Germline V CDR1 and CDR2: MNHEY, SVGAGI. Trimming removed 2 bases at V and 6 bases at J, with 18 bases between. This CDR3 is built from 16 residues. CDR3 coding DNA: TGTGCCAGCAGTTACACCTCGTTCCGCTACGGGGATACGCAGTATTTT. Its translation is CASSYTSFRYGDTQYF.

In regard to this clone: The same CDR3 is also encoded by other DNA sequences in this sample. The rearrangement joins TRBV29-1 to TRBJ2-7, with 7 bases lining up with TRBD1. This CDR3 has 15 amino acids. Germline-derived CDR1 and CDR2 are SQVTM and ANQGSEA. V lost 0 bases and J lost 2; bases outside the gene matches: 7. CDR3 loop: CSVEDPRDRTYEQYF. The CDR3 DNA reads as TGCAGCGTTGAAGATCCTCGGGACAGAACCTACGAGCAGTACTTC.

The chain carries TRBV9 and TRBJ2-7, with unresolved D. Germline assignment: CDR1 SGDLS and CDR2 YYNGEE. The V end lost 4 bases, the J end lost 0 bases, and 11 bases lay between the germline ends. The CDR3 is 14 amino acids. The CDR3 coding sequence is TGTGCCAGCAGCCCTTTACCCAGCTCCTACGAGCAGTACTTC. Amino acids: CASSPLPSSYEQYF.

This chain joins TRBV11-2 and TRBJ2-7; TRBD2 aligns across 7 bases. From germline, CDR1 is SGHAT and CDR2 FQNNGV. V gave up 5 bases and J gave up 9 bases; unmatched junction bases: 19. The CDR3 runs 16 residues. The CDR3 nucleotides are TGTGCCAGCAGCCAGCTGAACGGGAGGACTTCTACGGTGCAGTACTTC. Amino acid sequence: CASSQLNGRTSTVQYF.

This clone appeared once. The chain recombines TRBV6-1 with TRBJ1-3; D not certain. In germline, CDR1 is MNHNS, CDR2 SASEGT. V lost 1 base and J 4 bases, leaving 8 bases between the germline ends. The CDR3 extends over 14 amino acids. The CDR3 coding sequence is TGTGCCAGCAGTGAAGGGGTACCCGGAAACACCATATATTTT. It is translated as CASSEGVPGNTIYF.

The CDR3, as DNA: TGCGCCAGCAGCCAAGATCGCATCAATCGGGAGACAGATACGCAGTATTTT. Translation gives CASSQDRINRETDTQYF. The genes are TRBV4-1 and TRBJ2-3; possible D gene TRBD2, 6 bases. V was clipped by 0 bases and J by 3 bases, with 16 bases between them. Per germline, CDR1 MGHRA and CDR2 YSYEKL. This CDR3 is built from 17 residues.